The 12 T cell receptor beta chains presented below share a single source sample, sequenced in a study of T cell changes during pregnancy in multiple sclerosis. Here immunoSEQ multiplex PCR was the method, and the copy in TCRdb shows in-frame clones only, minus some. The top ten clones hold 0.45% to 0.7% of a sample with under 80,000 clones, around 94% of them seen once. Sample: peripheral blood, taken in the third trimester of pregnancy. The receptor set was obtained from a female donor with multiple sclerosis, enrolled in a pregnancy study.

The V call is TRBV6-1, the J call TRBJ2-7; TRBD1 matches at 7 bases. The CDR3 is 15 amino acids. The germline CDR1 and CDR2 sequences are MNHNS and SASEGT. V shed 4 bases and J 4 bases; nucleotides not matched to a gene: 10. The CDR3 reads CASSGQGSSPYEQYF. The CDR3 nucleotides are TGTGCCAGCAGTGGACAGGGCTCCAGCCCTTACGAGCAGTACTTC.

The CDR3 loop is CASSVGGTPGANVLTF. The CDR3 nucleotides are TGTGCCAGCAGCGTAGGGGGGACTCCGGGGGCCAACGTCCTGACTTTC. The chain uses TRBV9 and TRBJ2-6; maybe TRBD2 (6 bases). This CDR3 has 16 residues. Germline V gene data show CDR1 as SGDLS and CDR2 as YYNGEE. The germline V and J ends were trimmed by 0 bases and 4 bases, with 11 bases remaining between them. The full variable domain, in which reference TRBV9 and TRBJ2-6 provide the parts outside the CDR3, is DSGVTQTPKHLITATGQRVTLRCSPRSGDLSVYWYQQSLDQGLQFLIQYYNGEERAKGNILERFSAQQFPDLHSELNLSSLELGDSALYFCASSVGGTPGANVLTFGAGSRLTVL.

The chain uses TRBV18 and TRBJ2-7, with D perhaps TRBD1 (6 bases). The germline V gene encodes CDR1 KGHSH and CDR2 LQKENI. The CDR3 is 15 amino acids. Trimming pared 3 bases from V and 2 bases from J, leaving 14 bases between. DNA of the CDR3: TGTGCCAGCTCACCCGGGCAGGGGCATCCCTACGAGCAGTACTTC. Its protein is CASSPGQGHPYEQYF.

A remark on this clone: At one boundary the junction diverges from the germline segment, which might be a read error. The chain is built from TRBV4-1 and TRBJ2-7; tentative D call: TRBD1 (5 bases). This CDR3 has 15 residues. The V gene's germline CDR1 is MGHRA and CDR2 YSYEKL. The CDR3 loop is CASSQEDTDSYEQYF. DNA for the CDR3: TGCGCCAGCAGTCAAGAGGACACAGACTCCTACGAGCAGTACTTC.

This chain uses TRBV25-1 with TRBJ1-4, with 7 bases aligning to TRBD1. The CDR3 extends over 16 amino acids. Trimming removed 3 bases from V and 7 bases from J; junction bases left unmatched: 11. Germline CDR1 and CDR2: MGHDK and SYGVNS. The CDR3 DNA is TGTGCCAGCAGTGATCCCCCGGGGACAGATAGTGAAAAACTGTTTTTT. Residues: CASSDPPGTDSEKLFF.

CDR3 in amino acids: CASSPGTVIQPQHF. Here the CDR3 DNA reads TGTGCCAGCAGTCCAGGGACAGTGATACAGCCCCAGCATTTT. The rearrangement joins TRBV27 to TRBJ1-5; TRBD1 agrees at 7 bases. V lost 5 bases, J lost 7 bases, and 8 bases stayed unmatched. The CDR3 runs to 14 residues. Germline V gives CDR1 MNHEY, CDR2 SMNVEV (reference sequence).

This chain connects TRBV5-6 to TRBJ2-2, with 9 positions matching TRBD1. V gave up 2 bases and J gave up 7 bases; unmatched junction bases: 6. Germline V gene lookup returns CDR1 SGHDT and CDR2 YYEEEE. The length of the CDR3 is 15 residues. CDR3: CASSFGTGLDGELFF. Here the CDR3 DNA reads TGTGCCAGCAGCTTCGGGACAGGGCTGGACGGGGAGCTGTTTTTT.

J is TRBJ2-5 and V is TRBV5-6; 9 positions agree with TRBD1. V shed 4 bases and J 3 bases; nucleotides not matched to a gene: 10. The CDR3 runs to 16 residues. Germline assignment: CDR1 SGHDT and CDR2 YYEEEE. In DNA form, the CDR3 reads TGTGCCAGCAGCAAGCCGGGACAGGGCGGAAAAGAGACCCAGTACTTC. Translated: CASSKPGQGGKETQYF.

The V call is TRBV5-5, the J call TRBJ2-7; D not certain. This CDR3 has 15 residues. The germline CDR1 and CDR2 sequences are SGHKS and YYEKEE (reference sequence). V was trimmed by 1 base and J by 1 base, leaving 12 bases between them. CDR3 protein: CASSLNFGPSYEQYF. The CDR3 region has the DNA TGTGCCAGCAGCTTGAATTTTGGGCCGTCCTACGAGCAGTACTTC.

V gene TRBV7-3 combines with J gene TRBJ2-7, with D tentatively TRBD1 (5 bases). CDR1 is SGHTA and CDR2 is FQGTGA in the germline V gene. V was shortened by 1 base and J by 5 bases, with 9 bases between the two germline ends. CDR3 length equals 13 residues. The CDR3 coding sequence is TGTGCCAGCAGCTTAAATTCCAGGGACGAGCAGTACTTC. This codes for CASSLNSRDEQYF.

The CDR3 spells CATSRVGGKDYGYTF. The CDR3 DNA reads TGTGCCACCAGCAGAGTTGGAGGGAAAGACTATGGCTACACCTTC. This rearrangement joins TRBV15 to TRBJ1-2; D is ambiguous. In germline, CDR1 is LNHNV, CDR2 YYDKDF (reference sequence). The CDR3 contains 15 residues. V was pared by 1 base and J by 3 bases, with 12 bases between.

The chain combines TRBV6-6 with TRBJ2-7; 14 nucleotides align to TRBD2. The V segment lost 8 bases and the J segment 4 bases; nucleotides outside the gene matches: 1. CDR1 is MNHNY and CDR2 is SVGAGI in the germline V gene (reference sequence). This CDR3 has 13 residues. CDR3 nucleotides: TGTGCCAGCGGGACTAGCGGGGGATACGAGCAGTACTTC. Its protein is CASGTSGGYEQYF.